This T cell receptor (beta chain) emerged from a study of T cell clonality in common variable immunodeficiency. Produced via immunoSEQ multiplex PCR; TCRdb's table is partial and in-frame only. The profile covers roughly 58,000 clones, none occurring a single time. This clone was seen ten or more times. The target antigen is unknown. The read falls 3 residues short of the CDR3 end, and the missing part is taken from the germline J gene. Study conclusions and caveats: CVID subjects showed higher TCRbeta clonality than healthy controls. Fewer TCRbeta clones were shared among CVID subjects than controls. Common variable immunodeficiency TCR beta sequences reportedly had fewer deletions and N-nucleotide insertions.

CDR3 length: 15 residues. The V and J ends lost 6 bases and 9 bases respectively, with 18 bases between them. Germline loops: CDR1 LNHDA, CDR2 SQIVND (reference sequence). The TCR originated in a person between 18 and 69 years old in good health. V and J are TRBV19 and TRBJ1-6, with no clear D. The sequenced sample consisted of peripheral blood mononuclear cells. Incomplete CDR3 DNA: TGTGCCAGTAGCGGCCGGGTCTTGGAAGGTTCACCC. As protein: CASSGRVLEGSP. The CDR3, in full, reads CASSGRVLEGSPLHF.